Following are 12 T cell receptor beta chains from one sample sequenced in a study of T cell repertoires in cytomegalovirus infection. TCRdb ran MiXCR on the reads and lists one entry per CDR3 protein. The data hold around 230,000 distinct CDR3 sequences, with 6% to 8% observed a single time. The source material was PBMCs. Every receptor here comes from a human donor in good health (CMV status not recorded). Some clones in this sample may be carry-over from other donors' samples.

Ten or more counts support this clonotype. This chain uses TRBV29-1 with TRBJ1-1; D remains unclear. Between the trimmed V and J ends, which lost 4 bases and 0 bases, there was a span of 12 bases. The CDR3 runs 14 residues. Germline assignment: CDR1 SQVTM and CDR2 ANQGSEA. The CDR3 loop reads CSVVSPGMNTEAFF. The CDR3 DNA reads as TGCAGCGTTGTGAGTCCGGGGATGAACACTGAAGCTTTCTTT.

The sample holds many counts of this clonotype. The chain couples TRBV19 to TRBJ2-2; unclear D gene. Germline CDR1 and CDR2: LNHDA and SQIVND (reference sequence). CDR3 length: 15 amino acids. V lost 5 bases and J 2 bases, leaving 12 bases between the germline ends. The CDR3 coding sequence is TGTGCCAGTAGTCCTTCTGCAGCTAACACCGGGGAGCTGTTTTTT. Translation gives CASSPSAANTGELFF.

The CDR3 nucleotides are TGTGCCAGCAGCTTAGCGAACTTGGGCACTGAAGCTTTCTTT. Translation: CASSLANLGTEAFF. The rearrangement uses TRBV7-9 and TRBJ1-1; no reliable D call. The CDR3 consists of 14 residues. V shed 0 bases and J shed 4 bases, with 9 bases lying between them. Germline CDR1 SEHNR, CDR2 FQNEAQ (reference sequence).

This clonotype was counted ten times or more. In DNA, the CDR3 is TGCAGCGTTTCGCGACAGGGGGCCTGGGAGCAGTACTTC. This sequence encodes CSVSRQGAWEQYF. The chain links TRBV29-1 to TRBJ2-7; TRBD1 matches 10 bases. The germline V gene encodes CDR1 SQVTM and CDR2 ANQGSEA. The CDR3 sequence is 13 residues long. Trimming at V came to 5 bases and at J to 7 bases, leaving 8 bases not matched to a gene.

There are many counts of this clonotype. The J gene is TRBJ2-7, the V gene TRBV29-1; perhaps TRBD2 as D (5 bases). Trimming took 3 bases from V and 3 from J, leaving 15 bases between them. This CDR3 contains 14 residues. Germline CDR1 SQVTM, CDR2 ANQGSEA. This CDR3 reads CSVDSRVRSYEQYF. CDR3 DNA: TGCAGCGTTGATTCGAGGGTGCGAAGCTACGAGCAGTACTTC.

The table lists this clonotype with many counts. The chain employs TRBV7-2 and TRBJ1-2; no clear D gene. Trimming took off 0 bases at V and 2 bases at J, with 4 bases between the two ends. This CDR3 has 13 residues. Per germline, CDR1 SGHTA and CDR2 FQGNSA. The CDR3 here is CASSLAGNYGYTF. In DNA, the CDR3 is TGTGCCAGCAGCTTAGCAGGGAACTATGGCTACACCTTC.

The sample holds many counts of this clonotype. The chain joins TRBV28 to TRBJ1-2, with D possibly TRBD1 on 5 matching bases. Germline CDR1 MDHEN, CDR2 SYDVKM. The CDR3 is 13 amino acids. V was trimmed by 3 bases and J by 5 bases, leaving 10 bases between them. CDR3 in DNA: TGTGCCAGCAGTTTGGGGGACCTGTATGGCTACACCTTC. It yields the protein CASSLGDLYGYTF.

The sample holds many counts of this clonotype. The V and J genes are TRBV5-6 and TRBJ2-5, with D uncertain. The germline CDR1 and CDR2 sequences are SGHDT and YYEEEE. The CDR3 spans 14 residues. V gave up 0 bases and J gave up 1 base, with 7 bases separating them. CDR3 sequence: CASSLGIPQETQYF. In nucleotides, the CDR3 is TGTGCCAGCAGCTTGGGGATCCCCCAAGAGACCCAGTACTTC.

The chain carries TRBV30 and TRBJ2-1, with D tentatively TRBD2 (5 bases). Germline V lookup: CDR1 GTSNPN, CDR2 SVGIG (reference sequence). The CDR3 contains 12 residues. V dropped 2 bases and J dropped 4 bases, with 6 bases sitting between them. DNA for the CDR3: TGTGCCTGGAGTCGGGAATACAATGAGCAGTTCTTC. It specifies CAWSREYNEQFF.

This clonotype was seen a few times. The genes are TRBV19 and TRBJ1-2; 8 nucleotides line up with TRBD1. CDR3 size: 15 residues. Germline V gives CDR1 LNHDA, CDR2 SQIVND (reference sequence). The V and J ends lost 10 bases and 4 bases, in that order; junction bases with no gene match: 14. The CDR3 nucleotides are TGTGCCACCTGGGACAGGTCCCCCTTCGTCTATGGCTACACCTTC. Translation gives CATWDRSPFVYGYTF. Full variable domain (outside the CDR3, taken from reference TRBV19 and TRBJ1-2): DGGITQSPKYLFRKEGQNVTLSCEQNLNHDAMYWYRQDPGQGLRLIYYSQIVNDFQKGDIAEGYSVSREKKESFPLTVTSAQKNPTAFYLCATWDRSPFVYGYTFGSGTRLTVV.

This clonotype was seen at least ten times. The chain joins TRBV29-1 to TRBJ2-7; D is uncertain. The CDR3 is made up of 15 amino acids. Trimming left V 4 bases short and J 0 bases short, with 16 bases between. CDR1 and CDR2 (germline): SQVTM, ANQGSEA. CDR3 sequence: CSVGSFLGGSYEQYF. CDR3 nucleotide sequence: TGCAGCGTTGGGAGTTTTTTGGGTGGCTCCTACGAGCAGTACTTC.

In this sample, this clonotype turned up many times. CDR3 sequence (DNA): TGTGCCAGCTCACCGTCCCAAGAGACCCAGTACTTC. This gives the protein CASSPSQETQYF. This chain links TRBV18 with TRBJ2-5; no clear D gene. The V end lost 3 bases, the J end lost 1 base, and 3 bases lay between the germline ends. Germline V gene sequence: CDR1 KGHSH, CDR2 LQKENI. The CDR3 totals 12 residues.